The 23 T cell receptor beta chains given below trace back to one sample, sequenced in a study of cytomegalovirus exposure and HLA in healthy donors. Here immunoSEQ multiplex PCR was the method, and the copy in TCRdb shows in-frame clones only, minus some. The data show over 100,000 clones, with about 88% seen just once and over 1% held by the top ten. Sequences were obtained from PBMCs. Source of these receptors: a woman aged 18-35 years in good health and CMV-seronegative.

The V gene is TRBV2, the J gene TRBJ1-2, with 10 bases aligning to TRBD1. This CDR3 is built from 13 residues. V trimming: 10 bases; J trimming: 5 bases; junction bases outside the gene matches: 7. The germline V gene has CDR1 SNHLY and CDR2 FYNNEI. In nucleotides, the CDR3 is TGTGCCATCACCGGGACAGGGGAGTATGGCTACACCTTC. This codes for CAITGTGEYGYTF.

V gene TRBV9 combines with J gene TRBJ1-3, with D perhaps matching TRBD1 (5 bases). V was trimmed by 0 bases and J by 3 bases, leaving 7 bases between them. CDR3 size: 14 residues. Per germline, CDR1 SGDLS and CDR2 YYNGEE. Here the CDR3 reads CASSVGGDGNTIYF. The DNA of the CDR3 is TGTGCCAGCAGCGTAGGGGGCGATGGAAACACCATATATTTT.

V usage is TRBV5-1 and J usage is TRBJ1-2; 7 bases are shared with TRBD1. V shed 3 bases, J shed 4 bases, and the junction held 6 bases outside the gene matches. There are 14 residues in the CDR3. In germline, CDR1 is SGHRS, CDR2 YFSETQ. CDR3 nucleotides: TGCGCCAGCAGCTCAGGACAGGAGCTCTATGGCTACACCTTC. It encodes CASSSGQELYGYTF.

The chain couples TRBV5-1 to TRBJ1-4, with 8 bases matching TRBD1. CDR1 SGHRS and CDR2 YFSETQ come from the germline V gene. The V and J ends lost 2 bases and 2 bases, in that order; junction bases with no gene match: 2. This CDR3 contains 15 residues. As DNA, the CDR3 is TGCGCCAGCAGCTTTCAGGGGGCCACTAATGAAAAACTGTTTTTT. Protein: CASSFQGATNEKLFF.

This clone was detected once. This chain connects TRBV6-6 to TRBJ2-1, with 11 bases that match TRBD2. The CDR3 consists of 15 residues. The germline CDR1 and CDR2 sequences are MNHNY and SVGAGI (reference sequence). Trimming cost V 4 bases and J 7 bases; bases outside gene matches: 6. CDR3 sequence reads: CASSSAGTSGNEQFF. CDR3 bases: TGTGCCAGCAGTTCCGCCGGGACTAGCGGTAATGAGCAGTTCTTC.

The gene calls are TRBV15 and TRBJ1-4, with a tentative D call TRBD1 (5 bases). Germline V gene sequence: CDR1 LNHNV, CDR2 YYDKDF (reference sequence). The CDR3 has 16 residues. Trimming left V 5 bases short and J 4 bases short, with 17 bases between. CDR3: CATSGKTGGYNEKLFF. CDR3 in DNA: TGTGCCACCAGCGGAAAAACCGGGGGTTATAATGAAAAACTGTTTTTT.

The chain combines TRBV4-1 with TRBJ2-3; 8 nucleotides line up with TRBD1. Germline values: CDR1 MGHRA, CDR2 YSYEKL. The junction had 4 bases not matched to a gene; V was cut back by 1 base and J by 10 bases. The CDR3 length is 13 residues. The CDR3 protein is CASSQVDRGAQYF. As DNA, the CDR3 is TGCGCCAGCAGCCAAGTCGACAGGGGTGCGCAGTATTTT.

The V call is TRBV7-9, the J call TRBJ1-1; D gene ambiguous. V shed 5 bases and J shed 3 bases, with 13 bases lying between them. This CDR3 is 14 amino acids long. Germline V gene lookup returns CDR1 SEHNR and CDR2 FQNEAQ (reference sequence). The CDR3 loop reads CASSDRGADTEAFF. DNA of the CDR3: TGTGCCAGCAGCGACCGGGGAGCGGACACTGAAGCTTTCTTT.

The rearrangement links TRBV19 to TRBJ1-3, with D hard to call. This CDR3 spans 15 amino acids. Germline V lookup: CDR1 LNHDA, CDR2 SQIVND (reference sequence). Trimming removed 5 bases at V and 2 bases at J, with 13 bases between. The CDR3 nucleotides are TGTGCCAGTAGTCGGCGTTGGGAGCCTGGAAACACCATATATTTT. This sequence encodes CASSRRWEPGNTIYF.

The DNA of the CDR3 is TGTGCCAGTAGTATCGACCCTGGAGGAGCTAACACTGAAGCTTTCTTT. It yields the protein CASSIDPGGANTEAFF. The J gene is TRBJ1-1, the V gene TRBV19; no definite D call. Germline values: CDR1 LNHDA, CDR2 SQIVND (reference sequence). The CDR3 runs to 16 residues. Trimming pared 3 bases from V and 2 bases from J, leaving 16 bases between.

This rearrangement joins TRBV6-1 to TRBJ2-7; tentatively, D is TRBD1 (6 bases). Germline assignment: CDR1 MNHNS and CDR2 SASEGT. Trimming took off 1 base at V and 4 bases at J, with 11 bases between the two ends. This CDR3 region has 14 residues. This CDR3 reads CASSEEVDRYEQYF. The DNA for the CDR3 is TGTGCCAGCAGTGAAGAGGTCGACAGGTACGAGCAGTACTTC.

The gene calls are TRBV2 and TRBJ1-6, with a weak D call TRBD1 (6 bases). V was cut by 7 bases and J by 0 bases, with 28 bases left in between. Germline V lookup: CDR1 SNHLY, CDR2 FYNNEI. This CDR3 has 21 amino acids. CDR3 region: CASTPKRPTRQEGSYNSPLHF. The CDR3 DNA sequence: TGTGCCAGCACCCCGAAAAGGCCCACCCGACAGGAAGGCTCCTATAATTCACCCCTCCACTTT.

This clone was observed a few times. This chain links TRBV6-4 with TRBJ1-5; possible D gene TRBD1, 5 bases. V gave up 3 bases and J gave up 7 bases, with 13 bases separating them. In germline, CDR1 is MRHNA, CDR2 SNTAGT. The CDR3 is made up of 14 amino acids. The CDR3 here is CASSEGVSGQPQHF. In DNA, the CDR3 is TGTGCCAGCAGTGAAGGGGTCTCCGGCCAGCCCCAGCATTTT.

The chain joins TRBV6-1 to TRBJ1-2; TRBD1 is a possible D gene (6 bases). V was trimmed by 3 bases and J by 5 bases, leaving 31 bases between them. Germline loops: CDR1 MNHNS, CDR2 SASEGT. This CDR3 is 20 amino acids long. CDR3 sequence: CASSDLTPGVVTGARYGYTF. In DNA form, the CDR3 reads TGTGCCAGCAGTGATCTAACACCAGGGGTCGTCACGGGCGCGAGGTATGGCTACACCTTC.

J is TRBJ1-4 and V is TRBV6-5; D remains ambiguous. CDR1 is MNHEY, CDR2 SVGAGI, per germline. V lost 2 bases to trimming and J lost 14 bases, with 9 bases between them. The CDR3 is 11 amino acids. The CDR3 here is CASSYGSNLFF. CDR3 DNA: TGTGCCAGCAGTTACGGTAGCAACCTGTTTTTT.

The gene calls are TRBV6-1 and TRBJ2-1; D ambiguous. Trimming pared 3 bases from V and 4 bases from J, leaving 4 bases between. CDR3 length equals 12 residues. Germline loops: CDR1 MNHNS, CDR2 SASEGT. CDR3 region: CASSDSYNEQFF. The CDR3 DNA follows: TGTGCCAGCAGTGACAGTTACAATGAGCAGTTCTTC.

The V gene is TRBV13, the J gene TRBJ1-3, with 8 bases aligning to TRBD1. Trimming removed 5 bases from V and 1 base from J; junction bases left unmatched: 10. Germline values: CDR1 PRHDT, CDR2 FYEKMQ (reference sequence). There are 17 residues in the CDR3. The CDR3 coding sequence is TGTGCCAGCAGCCCGGACCGCGGGACAGGATCTGGAAACACCATATATTTT. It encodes CASSPDRGTGSGNTIYF.

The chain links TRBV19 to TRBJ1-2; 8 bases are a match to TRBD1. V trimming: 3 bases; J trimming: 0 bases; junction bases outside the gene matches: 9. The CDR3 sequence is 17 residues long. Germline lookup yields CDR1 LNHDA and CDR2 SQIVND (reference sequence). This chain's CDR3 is CASSIWTGYGANYGYTF. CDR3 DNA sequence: TGTGCCAGTAGTATTTGGACAGGGTATGGAGCTAACTATGGCTACACCTTC. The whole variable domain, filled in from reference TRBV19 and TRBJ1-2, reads DGGITQSPKYLFRKEGQNVTLSCEQNLNHDAMYWYRQDPGQGLRLIYYSQIVNDFQKGDIAEGYSVSREKKESFPLTVTSAQKNPTAFYLCASSIWTGYGANYGYTFGSGTRLTVV.

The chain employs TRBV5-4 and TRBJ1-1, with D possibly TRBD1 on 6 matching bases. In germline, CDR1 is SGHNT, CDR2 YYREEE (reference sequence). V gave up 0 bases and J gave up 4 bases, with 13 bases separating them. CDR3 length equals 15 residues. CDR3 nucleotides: TGTGCCAGCAGCTTGGATATGGGAGGGGGCACTGAAGCTTTCTTT. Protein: CASSLDMGGGTEAFF.

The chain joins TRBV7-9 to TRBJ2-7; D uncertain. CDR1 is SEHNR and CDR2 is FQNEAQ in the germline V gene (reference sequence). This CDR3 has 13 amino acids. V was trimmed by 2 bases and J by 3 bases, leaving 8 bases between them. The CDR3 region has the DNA TGTGCCAGCAGCTTAAACAGTGGCTACGAGCAGTACTTC. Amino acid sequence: CASSLNSGYEQYF.

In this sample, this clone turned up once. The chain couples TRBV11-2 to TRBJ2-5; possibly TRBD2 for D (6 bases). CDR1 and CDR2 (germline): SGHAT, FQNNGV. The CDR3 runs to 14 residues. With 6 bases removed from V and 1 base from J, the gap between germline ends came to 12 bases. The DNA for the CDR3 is TGTGCCAGCAGGGTCCGGAGGGGCCAAGAGACCCAGTACTTC. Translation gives CASRVRRGQETQYF.

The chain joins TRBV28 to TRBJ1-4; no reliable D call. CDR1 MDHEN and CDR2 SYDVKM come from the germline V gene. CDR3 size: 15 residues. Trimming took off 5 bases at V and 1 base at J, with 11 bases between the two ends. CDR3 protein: CASSPEGLTNEKLFF. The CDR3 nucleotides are TGTGCCAGCAGTCCAGAGGGATTAACTAATGAAAAACTGTTTTTT. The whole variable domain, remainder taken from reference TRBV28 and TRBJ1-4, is DVKVTQSSRYLVKRTGEKVFLECVQDMDHENMFWYRQDPGLGLRLIYFSYDVKMKEKGDIPEGYSVSREKKERFSLILESASTNQTSMYLCASSPEGLTNEKLFFGSGTQLSVL.

This CDR3 is CASTLRGGYGYTF. The CDR3 DNA is TGTGCCAGCACCCTTAGGGGAGGCTATGGCTACACCTTC. The V and J genes are TRBV13 and TRBJ1-2; possibly TRBD1 for D (5 bases). CDR3 length: 13 residues. Germline CDR1 reads PRHDT; CDR2 reads FYEKMQ (reference sequence). V was trimmed by 7 bases and J by 4 bases, leaving 13 bases between them.